This T cell receptor beta chain was sequenced for a study of cytomegalovirus exposure and HLA in healthy donors. The PCR used 60 Vbeta and 13 Jbeta primers. Produced via immunoSEQ multiplex PCR; TCRdb's table is partial and in-frame only. This table holds 50,000 or so clones, approximately 71% found once. Germline trimming cut 2 bases from V and 5 bases from J; bases unmatched to any gene: 3. The CDR3 is 13 amino acids. Germline CDR1 and CDR2: MNHNY and SVGAGI (reference sequence). This chain joins TRBV6-6 and TRBJ2-7, with TRBD2 identical over 7 bases. The sequencing sample was made of PBMCs. The clonotype comes from a man aged 40-55 years in good health and CMV-seropositive. CDR3 sequence (DNA): TGTGCCAGCAGTTACCGGGGAGGGGACGAGCAGTACTTC. It yields the protein CASSYRGGDEQYF.